This TCR beta chain was recorded in a study of blood T cell repertoires in COVID-19. On the study more broadly: T cells, B-cell-depleted T cells, or PBMCs supplied cDNA or gDNA.

Authors' methods: The assay estimated nucleated cells by amplifying reference gene primers. The protocol was immunoSEQ multiplex PCR, while the TCRdb copy is restricted to in-frame clones and leaves out a portion. V and J calls and clone size follow that table, whereas D and trimming were derived from the DNA. The sample contains roughly 300,000 clones, about nine tenths of which appear only once. Germline V gives CDR1 LNHDA, CDR2 SQIVND (reference sequence). The CDR3 sequence is 18 residues long. V was trimmed by 2 bases and J by 7 bases, leaving 21 bases between them. This chain links TRBV19 with TRBJ1-6, with a weak D call TRBD1 (6 bases). This TCR came from a woman aged 25 to 39 with COVID-19, enrolled during active disease. The specimen was peripheral blood. CDR3 DNA sequence: TGTGCCAGTAGTATAACCCATCTCTCATCAGGGGACAATTCACCCCTCCACTTT. Encoded protein: CASSITHLSSGDNSPLHF.